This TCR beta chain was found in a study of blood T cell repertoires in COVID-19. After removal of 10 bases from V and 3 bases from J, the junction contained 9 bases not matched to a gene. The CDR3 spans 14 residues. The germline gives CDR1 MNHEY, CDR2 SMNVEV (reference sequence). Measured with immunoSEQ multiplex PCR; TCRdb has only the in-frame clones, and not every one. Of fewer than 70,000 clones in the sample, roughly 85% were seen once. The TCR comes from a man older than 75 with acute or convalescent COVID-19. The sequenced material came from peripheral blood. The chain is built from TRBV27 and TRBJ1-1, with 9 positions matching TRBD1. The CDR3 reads CATQDRGSDTEAFF. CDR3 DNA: TGTGCCACCCAGGACAGGGGCAGCGACACTGAAGCTTTCTTT.